Listed below are T cell receptor beta chains from one sample, sequenced in a study of vaccination effects on CD4 cells after COVID-19. Their antigen targets remain unknown. This table comes from immunoSEQ multiplex PCR, and its TCRdb copy is limited to in-frame clones, with some not included. The table lists some 36,000 clones, approximately 67% of them singletons. The source material was CD4+ T cells from PBMCs cultured without peptide, sampled before COVID-19 vaccination. Every receptor here comes from a human donor who received a COVID-19 vaccine. Both conserved end residues are part of each CDR3. Each record gives: V gene, clone size, D gene, J gene, CDR3 DNA, CDR3 protein. A D gene is named only where the DNA matches it firmly. The listing skips clone size in some rows; elsewhere it reads once, few, many or a size class.

TRBV19	.	TRBD2	TRBJ2-3	TGTGCCAGTAGCGGACTAGCGGGAGGTATCACAGATACGCAGTATTTT	CASSGLAGGITDTQYF
TRBV25-1	.	.	TRBJ1-5	TGTGCCAGCAGTGAAGGGCTGCGGAATCAGCCCCAGCATTTT	CASSEGLRNQPQHF
TRBV19	.	.	TRBJ1-5	TGTGCCAGTAGTCGTCAGGGGCGCGGCAATCAGCCCCAGCATTTT	CASSRQGRGNQPQHF
TRBV5-5	.	.	TRBJ2-3	TGTGCCAGCAGCTTGGCCGGGAAGGGGCCGGGGGTAAGCACAGATACGCAGTATTTT	CASSLAGKGPGVSTDTQYF
TRBV7-9	.	.	TRBJ1-1	TGTGCCAGCAGCTTGGCCGGGAACACTGAAGCTTTCTTT	CASSLAGNTEAFF
TRBV12-3/TRBV12-4	few	.	TRBJ2-7	TGTGCCAGCAGTTTTAGGGGTACGTCCGAGCAGTACTTC	CASSFRGTSEQYF
TRBV5-8	.	.	TRBJ2-2	TGTGCCAGCAGCCGTGACGGGGGTTACACCGGGGAGCTGTTTTTT	CASSRDGGYTGELFF
TRBV2	.	.	TRBJ1-5	TGTGCCAGCAGAGAGGAACTACGTGGGAATCAGCCCCAGCATTTT	CASREELRGNQPQHF
TRBV5-1	.	.	TRBJ2-3	TGCGCCAGCAGCTTTCAGGGAGAAGATACGCAGTATTTT	CASSFQGEDTQYF
TRBV21-1	.	.	TRBJ1-2	TGTGCCAGCAGCAGGAGGACCGTTAACTATGGCTACACCTTC	CASSRRTVNYGYTF
TRBV10-3	.	TRBD1	TRBJ2-5	TGTGCCATCAGTGGGGGGCCTAGACAGGGTCGGGGAGAGACCCAGTACTTC	CAISGGPRQGRGETQYF
TRBV29-1	.	TRBD1	TRBJ1-2	TGCAGCGTTGAAGATAAGGGACAGGGGAAAGGCTACACCTTC	CSVEDKGQGKGYTF
TRBV28	.	TRBD2	TRBJ2-3	TGTGCCAGCAGTCTCCTTTCGGGGCGGGGGGGCTCACCCGATACGCAGTATTTT	CASSLLSGRGGSPDTQYF
TRBV19	.	TRBD2	TRBJ2-7	TGTGCCAGTACCAGCGGGGGGGCCCTTCTCGAGCAGTACTTC	CASTSGGALLEQYF
TRBV13	.	TRBD2	TRBJ2-3	TGTGCCAGCAGCTTAATGCCGTTGAGCGGGGGGACCACAGATACGCAGTATTTT	CASSLMPLSGGTTDTQYF
TRBV7-8	.	TRBD1	TRBJ1-5	TGTGCCAGCAGCCCATCAATAAGACAGGGAAAGCCCCAGCATTTT	CASSPSIRQGKPQHF
TRBV5-1	.	.	TRBJ2-5	TGCGCCAGCAGCTTGGCCCAGAACCGAGAGACCCAGTACTTC	CASSLAQNRETQYF
TRBV12-3/TRBV12-4	.	.	TRBJ1-2	TGTGCCAGCAGTTTTATTAGGAGGGATGGCTACACCTTC	CASSFIRRDGYTF
TRBV7-7	.	.	TRBJ2-1	TGTGCCAGCAGCTTAGCGCGGGACACATACAATGAGCAGTTCTTC	CASSLARDTYNEQFF
TRBV19	once	TRBD1	TRBJ2-7	TGTGCCAGTAGTATTGGGGACAGGCCTAATTACGAGCAGTACTTC	CASSIGDRPNYEQYF
TRBV7-2	.	.	TRBJ1-5	TGTGCCAGCAGCTTCCTAAATCAGCCCCAGCATTTT	CASSFLNQPQHF
TRBV19	.	TRBD1	TRBJ1-2	TGTGCCAGTAGTACCTCAACCGGGACAGGTGTATATGGCTACACCTTC	CASSTSTGTGVYGYTF
TRBV5-1	.	.	TRBJ2-7	TGCGCCAGCAGCTTGGCCAAGTGGAGGGTAGGTCTACGCGAGCAGTACTTC	CASSLAKWRVGLREQYF
TRBV11-2	.	.	TRBJ1-1	TGTGCCAGCAGCTTAGGCCAGCCGGGGGACACTGAAGCTTTCTTT	CASSLGQPGDTEAFF
TRBV5-1	.	TRBD1	TRBJ2-7	TGCGCCAGCAGCTTGGCCTCCAAGGACAGGGCGAGGCAGTACTTC	CASSLASKDRARQYF
TRBV3-1/TRBV3-2	.	TRBD2	TRBJ2-1	TGTGCCAGCAGCCACCCTAGCGGCTACAATGAGCAGTTCTTC	CASSHPSGYNEQFF
TRBV7-2	few	TRBD2	TRBJ2-1	TGTGCCAGCAGCTTAGTAGCGGGGGGGGACAGTGAGCAGTTCTTC	CASSLVAGGDSEQFF
TRBV2	.	.	TRBJ1-1	TGTGCCAGCAGTGCCAGGGAGAGGGGAGAAGCTTTCTTT	CASSARERGEAFF
TRBV5-5	.	TRBD2	TRBJ2-7	TGTGCCAGCAGCCAAAACCCTAGCGGGACTTACGAGCAGTACTTC	CASSQNPSGTYEQYF
TRBV29-1	.	.	TRBJ1-2	TGCAGCGTTGGTCGGCCAGAAACTAACTATGGCTACACCTTC	CSVGRPETNYGYTF
TRBV7-9	once	.	TRBJ2-2	TGTGCCAGCAGCTTGCAGGGTACGAACACCGGGGAGCTGTTTTTT	CASSLQGTNTGELFF
TRBV11-2	few	.	TRBJ1-5	TGTGCCAGCAGCTTAGACTCGGGACAAGCTTATCAGCCCCAGCATTTT	CASSLDSGQAYQPQHF
TRBV5-6	.	TRBD2	TRBJ2-5	TGTGCCAGCAGCTTGGCCCATTTAAGCGGGGGGGAAGAGACCCAGTACTTC	CASSLAHLSGGEETQYF
TRBV5-1	.	TRBD2	TRBJ2-1	TGCGCCAGCAGCATTCGACTAGCGGGGCATGAGCAGTTCTTC	CASSIRLAGHEQFF